Sequencing of this T cell receptor (beta chain) was carried out in a study of shared clonotypes between healthy human individuals. Study as a whole: Every donor yielded three CD4 naive, three CD4 memory, two CD8 naive and one CD8 memory plate. Regarding the study as a whole: Rarefaction exposed incomplete sorted-subset sequencing despite large depth.

CD45RO-negative CD8 cells positively selected for CCR7 made up the naive population, which excluded terminally differentiated effector memory CD45RA+ cells. Every one of the donors was a Caucasian adult that lived in Nashville, Tennessee. A note on this clone: The antigen remains unidentified.

Replicate PCRs run on sorted subsets employed 200 ng DNA, 25,000 to 35,000 T cell genomes. The table came from immunoSEQ multiplex PCR; TCRdb's copy has only in-frame clones and leaves some out. The sample records around 1.9 million clones, over 85% being singletons. Trimming cost V 3 bases and J 0 bases, with 7 bases left between them. From germline, CDR1 is LNHDA and CDR2 SQIVND (reference sequence). The CDR3 runs 14 residues. V and J are TRBV19 and TRBJ2-3; D unclear. This receptor was taken from a man aged 18 to 30 in good health. Some clones in this sample may be carry-over from other donors' samples. Input material: naive CD8+ T cells from PBMCs. The CDR3 loop reads CASSIDGSTDTQYF. Here the CDR3 DNA reads TGTGCCAGTAGTATCGACGGGAGCACAGATACGCAGTATTTT.